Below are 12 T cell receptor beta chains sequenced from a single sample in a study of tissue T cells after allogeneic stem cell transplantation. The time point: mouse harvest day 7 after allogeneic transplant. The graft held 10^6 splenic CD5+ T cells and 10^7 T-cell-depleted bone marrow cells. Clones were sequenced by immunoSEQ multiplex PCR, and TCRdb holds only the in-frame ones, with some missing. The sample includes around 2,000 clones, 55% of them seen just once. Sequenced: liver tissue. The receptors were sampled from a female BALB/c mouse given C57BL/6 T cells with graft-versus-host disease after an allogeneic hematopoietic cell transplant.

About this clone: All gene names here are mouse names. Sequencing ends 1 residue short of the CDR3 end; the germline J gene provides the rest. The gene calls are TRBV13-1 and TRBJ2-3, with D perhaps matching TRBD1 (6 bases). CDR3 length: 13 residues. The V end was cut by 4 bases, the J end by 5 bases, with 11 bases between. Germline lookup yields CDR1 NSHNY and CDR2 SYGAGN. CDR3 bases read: TGTGCCAGCAGTCAGGGGAGAGGAGAAACGCTGTAT. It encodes CASSQGRGETLY. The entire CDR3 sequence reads CASSQGRGETLYF.

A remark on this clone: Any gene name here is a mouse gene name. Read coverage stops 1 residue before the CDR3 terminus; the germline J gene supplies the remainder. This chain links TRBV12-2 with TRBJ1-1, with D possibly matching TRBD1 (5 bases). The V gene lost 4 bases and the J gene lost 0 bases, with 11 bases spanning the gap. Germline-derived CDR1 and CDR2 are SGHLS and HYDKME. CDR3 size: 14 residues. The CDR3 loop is CASSRGGSNTEVFF. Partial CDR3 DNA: TGTGCCAGCTCCCGCGGGGGATCAAACACAGAAGTCTTC. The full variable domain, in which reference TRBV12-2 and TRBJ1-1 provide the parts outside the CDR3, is NSGVVQSPRYIIKGKGERSILKCIPISGHLSVAWYQQTQGQELKFFIQHYDKMERDKGNLPSRFSVQQFDDYHSEMNMSALELEDSAVYFCASSRGGSNTEVFFGKGTRLTVV.

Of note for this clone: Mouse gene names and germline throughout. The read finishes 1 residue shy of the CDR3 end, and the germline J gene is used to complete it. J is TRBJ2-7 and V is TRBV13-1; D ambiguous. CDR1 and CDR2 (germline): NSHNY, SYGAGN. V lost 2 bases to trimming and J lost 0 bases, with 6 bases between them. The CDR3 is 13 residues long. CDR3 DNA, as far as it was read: TGTGCCAGCAGTGAGATAGACTCCTATGAACAGTAC. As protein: CASSEIDSYEQY. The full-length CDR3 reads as CASSEIDSYEQYF.

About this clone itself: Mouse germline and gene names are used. CDR3 bases read: TGCTCCAGCAGTCAAGGGGGACTGGGGAACCAAGACACCCAGTAC. This sequence encodes CSSSQGGLGNQDTQY. The CDR3 reads in full as CSSSQGGLGNQDTQYF. The V call is TRBV23, the J call TRBJ2-5; the DNA was not compared with TRBD2, the D call given in the table. The read comes to an end 1 residue before the CDR3 does, leaving the germline J gene to fill in the end. This CDR3 has 16 residues. The germline V gene has CDR1 KGHTA and CDR2 FQNQQP. Full variable domain (outside the CDR3, taken from reference TRBV23 and TRBJ2-5): DAAVTQKPRYLIKMKGQEAEMKCIPEKGHTAVFWYQQKQSKELKFLIYFQNQQPLDQIDMVKERFSAVCPSSSLCSLGIRTCEAEDSALYLCSSSQGGLGNQDTQYFGPGTRLLVL.

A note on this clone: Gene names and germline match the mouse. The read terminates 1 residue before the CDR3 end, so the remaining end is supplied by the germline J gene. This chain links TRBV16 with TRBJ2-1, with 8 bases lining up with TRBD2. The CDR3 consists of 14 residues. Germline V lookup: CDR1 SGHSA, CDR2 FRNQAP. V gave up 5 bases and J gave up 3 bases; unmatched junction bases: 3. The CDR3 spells CASSRGGLYAEQFF. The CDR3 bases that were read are TGTGCAAGCAGCCGGGGGGGGCTCTATGCTGAGCAGTTC.

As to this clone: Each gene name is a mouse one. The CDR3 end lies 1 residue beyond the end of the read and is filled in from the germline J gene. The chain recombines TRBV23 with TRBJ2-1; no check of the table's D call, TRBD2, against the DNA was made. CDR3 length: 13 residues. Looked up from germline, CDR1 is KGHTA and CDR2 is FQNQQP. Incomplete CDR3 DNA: TGCTCCAGCAGCCGGGACTTCTATGCTGAGCAGTTC. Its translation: CSSSRDFYAEQF. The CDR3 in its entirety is CSSSRDFYAEQFF. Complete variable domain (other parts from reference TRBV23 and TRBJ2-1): DAAVTQKPRYLIKMKGQEAEMKCIPEKGHTAVFWYQQKQSKELKFLIYFQNQQPLDQIDMVKERFSAVCPSSSLCSLGIRTCEAEDSALYLCSSSRDFYAEQFFGPGTRLTVL.

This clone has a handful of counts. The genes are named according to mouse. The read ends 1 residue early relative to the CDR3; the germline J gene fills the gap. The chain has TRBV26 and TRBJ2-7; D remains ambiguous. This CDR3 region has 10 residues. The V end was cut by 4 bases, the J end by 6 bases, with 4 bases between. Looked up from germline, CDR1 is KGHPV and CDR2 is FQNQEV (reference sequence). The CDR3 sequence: CASSRGEQYF. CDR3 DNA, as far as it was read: TGTGCCAGCAGTCGAGGTGAACAGTAC.

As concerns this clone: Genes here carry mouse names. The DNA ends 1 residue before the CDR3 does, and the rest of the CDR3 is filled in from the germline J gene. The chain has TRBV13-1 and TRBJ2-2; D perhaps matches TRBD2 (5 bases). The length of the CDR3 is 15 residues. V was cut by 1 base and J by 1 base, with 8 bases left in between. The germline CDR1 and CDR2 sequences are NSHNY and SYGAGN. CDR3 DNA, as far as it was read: TGTGCCAGCAGTGATCGCTGGGAAAACACCGGGCAGCTCTAC. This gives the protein CASSDRWENTGQLY. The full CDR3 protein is CASSDRWENTGQLYF.

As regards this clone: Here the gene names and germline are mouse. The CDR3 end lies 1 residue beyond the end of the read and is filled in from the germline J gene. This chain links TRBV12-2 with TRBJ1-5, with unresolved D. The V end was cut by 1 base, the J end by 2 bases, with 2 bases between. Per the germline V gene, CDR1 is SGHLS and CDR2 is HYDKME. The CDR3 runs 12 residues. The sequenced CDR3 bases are TGTGCCAGCTCTCTACACAACCAGGCTCCGCTT. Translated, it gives CASSLHNQAPL. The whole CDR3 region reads CASSLHNQAPLF.

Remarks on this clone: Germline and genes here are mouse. CDR3 in amino acids: CASSLSPNTEVFF. Partial CDR3 DNA: TGTGCCAGCAGTCTGTCGCCAAACACAGAAGTCTTC. The chain combines TRBV26 with TRBJ1-1; unclear D gene. The read falls 1 residue short of the CDR3 end, and the missing part is taken from the germline J gene. The CDR3 has 13 amino acids. V was clipped by 0 bases and J by 0 bases, with 2 bases between them. Germline CDR1 reads KGHPV; CDR2 reads FQNQEV (reference sequence).

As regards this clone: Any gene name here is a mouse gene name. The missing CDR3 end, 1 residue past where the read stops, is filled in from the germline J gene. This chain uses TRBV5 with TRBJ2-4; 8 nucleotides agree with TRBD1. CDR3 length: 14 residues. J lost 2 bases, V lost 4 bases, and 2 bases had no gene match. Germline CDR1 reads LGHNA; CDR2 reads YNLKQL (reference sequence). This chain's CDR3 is CASSPQGAQNTLYF. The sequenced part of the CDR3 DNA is TGTGCCAGCAGCCCCCAGGGGGCTCAAAACACCTTGTAC.

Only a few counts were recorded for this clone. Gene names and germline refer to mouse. The chain's CDR3 is CASGGLGVQNTLYF. The sequenced part of the CDR3 DNA is TGTGCCAGCGGGGGACTGGGGGTTCAAAACACCTTGTAC. This chain links TRBV13-2 with TRBJ2-4, with 11 bases aligning to TRBD2. The CDR3 extends 1 residue past the end of the read, so its final part is completed from the germline J gene. The J segment lost 2 bases and the V segment lost 5 bases, leaving 1 base of the junction unmatched. Germline V CDR1 and CDR2: NNHNN, SYGAGS (reference sequence). The CDR3 extends over 14 amino acids.